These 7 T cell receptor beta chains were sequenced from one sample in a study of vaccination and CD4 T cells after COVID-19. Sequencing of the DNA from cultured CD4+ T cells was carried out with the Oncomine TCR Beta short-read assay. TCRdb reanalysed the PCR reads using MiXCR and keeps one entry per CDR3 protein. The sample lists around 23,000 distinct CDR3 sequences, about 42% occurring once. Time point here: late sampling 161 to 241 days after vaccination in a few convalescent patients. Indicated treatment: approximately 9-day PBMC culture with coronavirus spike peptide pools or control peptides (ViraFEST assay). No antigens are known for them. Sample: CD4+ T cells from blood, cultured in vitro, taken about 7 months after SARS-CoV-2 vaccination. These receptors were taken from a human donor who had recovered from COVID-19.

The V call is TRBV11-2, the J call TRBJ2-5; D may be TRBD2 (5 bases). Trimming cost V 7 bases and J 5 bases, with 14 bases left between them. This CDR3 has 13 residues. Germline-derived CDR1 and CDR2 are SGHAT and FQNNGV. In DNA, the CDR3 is TGTGCCAGCACGGGGTGGGAGAGGGAGACCCAGTACTTC. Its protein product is CASTGWERETQYF.

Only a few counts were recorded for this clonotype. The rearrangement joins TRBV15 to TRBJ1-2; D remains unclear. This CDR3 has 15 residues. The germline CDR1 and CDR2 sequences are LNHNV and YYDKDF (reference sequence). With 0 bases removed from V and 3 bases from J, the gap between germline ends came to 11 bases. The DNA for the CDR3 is TGTGCCACCAGCAGAGAAACTCCCGCGGACTATGGCTACACCTTC. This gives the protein CATSRETPADYGYTF.

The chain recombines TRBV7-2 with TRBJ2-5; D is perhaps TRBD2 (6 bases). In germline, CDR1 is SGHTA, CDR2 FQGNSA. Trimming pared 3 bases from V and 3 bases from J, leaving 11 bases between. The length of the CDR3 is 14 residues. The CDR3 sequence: CASSFNGGEETQYF. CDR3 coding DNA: TGTGCCAGCAGCTTTAATGGAGGGGAAGAGACCCAGTACTTC.

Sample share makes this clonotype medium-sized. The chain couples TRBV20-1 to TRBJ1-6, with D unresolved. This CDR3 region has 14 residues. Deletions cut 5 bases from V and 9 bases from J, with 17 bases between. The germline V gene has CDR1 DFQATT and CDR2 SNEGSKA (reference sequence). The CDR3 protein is CSAYASWAGSPLHF. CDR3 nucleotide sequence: TGCAGTGCTTACGCCTCGTGGGCCGGTTCACCCCTCCACTTT.

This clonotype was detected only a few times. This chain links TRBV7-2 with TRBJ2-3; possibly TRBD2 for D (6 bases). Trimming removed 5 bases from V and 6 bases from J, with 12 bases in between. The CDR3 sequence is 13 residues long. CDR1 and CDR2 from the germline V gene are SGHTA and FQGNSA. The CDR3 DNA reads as TGTGCCAGCAGCCTGACTAGAGGGGATACGCAGTATTTT. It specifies CASSLTRGDTQYF. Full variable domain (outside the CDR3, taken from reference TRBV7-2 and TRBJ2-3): GAGVSQSPSNKVTEKGKDVELRCDPISGHTALYWYRQSLGQGLEFLIYFQGNSAPDKSGLPSDRFSAERTGGSVSTLTIQRTQQEDSAVYLCASSLTRGDTQYFGPGTRLTVL.

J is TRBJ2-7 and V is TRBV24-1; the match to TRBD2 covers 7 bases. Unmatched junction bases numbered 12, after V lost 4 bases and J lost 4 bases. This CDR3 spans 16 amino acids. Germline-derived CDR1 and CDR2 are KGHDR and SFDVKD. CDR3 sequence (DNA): TGTGCCACCAGTGAGGGCGGGAGCCCCAACGTTTACGAGCAGTACTTC. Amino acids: CATSEGGSPNVYEQYF.

Here the CDR3 DNA reads TGCAGTGCTAGAAGTCAGGGGGCGGGAGAGCAGTACTTC. This codes for CSARSQGAGEQYF. V and J are TRBV20-1 and TRBJ2-7, with TRBD1 identical over 8 bases. CDR3 length: 13 amino acids. CDR1 DFQATT and CDR2 SNEGSKA come from the germline V gene (reference sequence). With 2 bases clipped from V and 7 bases from J, the junction kept 7 bases outside the gene matches.